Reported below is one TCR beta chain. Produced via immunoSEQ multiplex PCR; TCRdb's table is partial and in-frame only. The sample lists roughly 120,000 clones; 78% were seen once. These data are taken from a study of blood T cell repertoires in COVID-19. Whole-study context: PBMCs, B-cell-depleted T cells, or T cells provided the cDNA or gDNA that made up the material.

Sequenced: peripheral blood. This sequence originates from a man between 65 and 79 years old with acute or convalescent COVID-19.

CDR3 residues: CASSLVGLAGGNETQYF. The CDR3, as DNA: TGTGCCAGCAGCTTAGTTGGGCTAGCGGGGGGGAACGAGACCCAGTACTTC. The chain is built from TRBV11-3 and TRBJ2-5, with 12 nucleotides matching TRBD2. This CDR3 is built from 17 residues. Trimming removed 1 base from V and 5 bases from J; junction bases left unmatched: 8. Germline V lookup: CDR1 SGHNT, CDR2 YENEEA.